This T cell receptor beta chain was documented in a study of radiotherapy plus CTLA-4 blockade in lung cancer. Chemo-refractory metastatic non-small-cell lung cancer patients received focal radiation with ipilimumab CTLA-4 blockade. The CDR3 loop spans 15 amino acids. Germline-derived CDR1 and CDR2 are MGHRA and YSYEKL. V shed 4 bases and J shed 6 bases, with 16 bases lying between them. Profiling relied on immunoSEQ multiplex PCR, and the TCRdb table lists in-frame clones only, not all of them. The data hold about 31,000 clones, with over 60% observed a single time. The TCR originated in a human donor with non-small cell lung cancer whose response to radiotherapy plus ipilimumab could not be evaluated. The input for sequencing was peripheral blood, taken from a patient treated with radiotherapy plus ipilimumab. V is TRBV4-1 and J is TRBJ2-1; the D gene is possibly TRBD1 (5 bases). The CDR3 sequence is CASSRNYRYSNEQFF. The CDR3 DNA follows: TGCGCCAGCAGCCGAAACTACAGGTACAGCAATGAGCAGTTCTTC.